This T cell receptor beta chain was sequenced during a study of human T cells and chemical hapten exposure (dated by TCRdb to about 2021). Regarding the complete study: For sensitization, 2% DPC in acetone was applied to a roughly 2 cm by roughly 2 cm area of upper inner arm skin. Libraries were pooled for sequencing, and variation in per-sample TCR yields was attributed mainly to small differences in library volumes within the pool. Patch testing was performed on the upper back with Finn chambers containing 0.01% DPC, and the patch tests were scored after 6 days according to International Contact Dermatitis Research Group standards. Alopecia areata with under or over 50% scalp involvement, alopecia totalis and alopecia universalis were represented in the patient cohort, which was mostly female. About 28 alopecia patients gave blood for TCR sequencing at one to four time points (pre-sensitization, 2, 6 and 24 weeks). Weekly therapeutic DPC doses were additionally applied to the scalp of patients throughout the roughly 25-week study period. Peripheral blood TCR repertoire changes were tracked in vivo in alopecia patients during primary and secondary sensitization to the hapten diphenylcyclopropenone (DPC). Blood samples were taken from patients before sensitization (week 0) and then at 2, 6 and about 24 weeks after DPC sensitization. From each blood RNA sample, both TCR alpha and TCR beta chains were sequenced.

According to the germline V gene (reference sequence), CDR1 reads SGHKS and CDR2 reads YYEKEE. Inclusive of the bounding cysteine and phenylalanine, the CDR3 is 13 residues long. The CDR3 DNA has 39 bases and is translated from base 1. Trimming takes 4 bases from V and 5 bases from J, and the germline ends sit 12 bases apart. Receptors were amplified or captured by RACE. Reads for this sample came from a NextSeq 500. During library preparation, unique molecular identifiers were attached to individual cDNA molecules so that TCRs could be counted in a quantitative, reproducible way. On the authors' methods: The median number of TCRs per sample was roughly 100,000, ranging from about 20,000 to 750,000. The Decombinator software suite was used to annotate V, J and CDR3 in the TCR reads. To make PS versus PT1 abundance plots, every sample was subsampled to the same number of TCRs (28,000). Expanded TCRs were defined as absent before sensitization and observed at least eight times at the 2-week time point. Using fastp at Q25 and MiXCR, TCRdb reprocessed the public reads and kept productive beta chains. Here each entry gathers all rows of one CDR3 protein and keeps the most common genes and DNA. The V and J calls and clone size are TCRdb's, not the authors'. The sample table holds tens of thousands of distinct CDR3 sequences, of which approximately 9.5% were seen once. About 9.6% of the sample goes to the ten largest clones.

The sample's time point label, decoded: pre-sensitization, week 0. This specimen's treatment or condition label, per the study, means: therapeutic diphenylcyclopropenone sensitization with weekly scalp DPC. Total RNA was extracted from unfractionated whole blood collected in Tempus Blood RNA tubes. At each patch-test visit, blood was drawn before the patch test was applied. To be eligible, patients had to be aged 18 to 70, diagnosed with alopecia and judged suitable for DPC therapy, while pregnant patients were excluded. Here is what the overall study found, with its caveats: Repeated subsampling changed both the strength of the expansion versus patch-test correlation and the threshold at which the correlation became significant. DPC sensitization did not change how many TCRs were above 1 in 1000 frequency, and no evidence was found of alterations in global repertoire structure. Because every patient had alopecia, a presumed autoimmune disease, the patients' immune response might differ from that of healthy individuals. Expanded TCRs formed significantly more large CDR3 similarity clusters than pre-sensitization or healthy control sets, consistent with antigen-driven responses. Patch test score correlated positively with the number of PT1 expanded TCRs, reaching significance at thresholds 8, 16 and 32 but not at 4.

This clonotype was observed at least ten times. Its antigen is currently not known. Base qualities are missing; no much larger clone stands one base away. The sample here was whole blood, taken in connection with sensitization to the hapten diphenylcyclopropenone (DPC). The sequence was obtained from a woman aged 25 to 39 with alopecia areata. Some clones in this sample may be carry-over from other donors' samples. The chain is encoded by TRBV5-5 joined to TRBJ2-5; perhaps TRBD1 is the D gene, with 5 bases matching. At the DNA level, the sequence is TGTGCCAGCAGCCCCAAGGCAGGGGAGACCCAGTACTTC. The resulting protein is CASSPKAGETQYF.